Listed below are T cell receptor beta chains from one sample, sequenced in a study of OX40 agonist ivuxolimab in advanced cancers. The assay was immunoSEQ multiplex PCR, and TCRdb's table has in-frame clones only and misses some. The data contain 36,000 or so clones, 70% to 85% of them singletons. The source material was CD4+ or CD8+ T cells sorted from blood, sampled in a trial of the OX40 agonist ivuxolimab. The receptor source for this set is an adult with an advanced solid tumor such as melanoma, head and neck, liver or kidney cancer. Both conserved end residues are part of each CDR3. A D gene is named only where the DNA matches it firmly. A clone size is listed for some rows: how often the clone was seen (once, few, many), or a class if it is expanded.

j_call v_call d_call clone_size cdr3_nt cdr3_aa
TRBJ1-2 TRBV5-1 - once TGCGCCAGCAGCTTGGCCGGGACTAACTATGGCTACACCTTC CASSLAGTNYGYTF
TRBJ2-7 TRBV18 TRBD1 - TGTGCCAGCCAAGGGACAGGGGGCTCCTACGAGCAGTACTTC CASQGTGGSYEQYF
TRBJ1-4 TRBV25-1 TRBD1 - TGTGCCAGCAGTCCCGACAGGGGGGCGAATGAAAAACTGTTTTTT CASSPDRGANEKLFF
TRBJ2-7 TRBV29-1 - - TGCAGCGCGACATCGGACACCTACGAGCAGTACTTC CSATSDTYEQYF
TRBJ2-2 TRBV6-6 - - TGTGCCAGCAGTTACGTCGGGACGGTGAACACCGGGGAGCTGTTTTTT CASSYVGTVNTGELFF
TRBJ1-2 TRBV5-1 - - TGCGCCAGCAGCACATTCGGCCCGCCAGCTAACTATGGCTACACCTTC CASSTFGPPANYGYTF
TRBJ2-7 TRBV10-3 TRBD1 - TGTGCCATCAGTGAGCAGGGGGACTCCTACGAGCAGTACTTC CAISEQGDSYEQYF
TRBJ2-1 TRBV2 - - TGTGCCAGCAGGAAAGATACCTACAATGAGCAGTTCTTC CASRKDTYNEQFF
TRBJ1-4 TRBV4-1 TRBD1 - TGCGCCAGCAGCCAAGGGGACAGGGTGACAGAAAAACTGTTTTTT CASSQGDRVTEKLFF
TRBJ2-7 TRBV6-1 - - TGTGCCAGCAGTGTTTCCGGACGGAACTACGAGCAGTACTTC CASSVSGRNYEQYF
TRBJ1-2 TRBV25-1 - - TGTGCCAGCAGTGAAGCGGGAGGGTATGGCTACACCTTC CASSEAGGYGYTF
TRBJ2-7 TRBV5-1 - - TGCGCCAGCAGCTTGGCACGGCCCTACGAGCAGTACTTC CASSLARPYEQYF
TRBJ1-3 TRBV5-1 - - TGCGCCAGCAGCTTGGAAAGCTACTCTGGAAACACCATATATTTT CASSLESYSGNTIYF
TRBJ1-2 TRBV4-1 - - TGCGCCAGCAGCCAAGAGCCGACAGTACCCTATGGCTACACCTTC CASSQEPTVPYGYTF
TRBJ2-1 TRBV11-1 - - TGTGCCAGCAGCTTAGTTGGAGGGAATGAGCAGTTCTTC CASSLVGGNEQFF
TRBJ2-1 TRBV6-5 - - TGTGCCAGCCGTTACTCGAGCTCCTACAATGAGCAGTTCTTC CASRYSSSYNEQFF
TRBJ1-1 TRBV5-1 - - TGCGCCAGCAGCTTGACCAACCTGGGGGCGAACACTGAAGCTTTCTTT CASSLTNLGANTEAFF
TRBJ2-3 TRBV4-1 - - TGCGCCAGCAGCCAAGATGCAGGTTTACTGTATTTT CASSQDAGLLYF
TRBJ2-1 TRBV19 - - TGTGCCAGTAGTGCGCGATGGGCTAGCAATGAGCAGTTCTTC CASSARWASNEQFF
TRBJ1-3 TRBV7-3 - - TGTGCCAGCAGCTTATTGGGGGCCGGAAACACCATATATTTT CASSLLGAGNTIYF
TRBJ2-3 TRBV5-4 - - TGTGCCAGCAGCTTGGAACAGGGTACGCAGTATTTT CASSLEQGTQYF
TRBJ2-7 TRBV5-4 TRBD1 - TGTGCCAGCAGCTTCCCGGGACAGGGGGTGGGGGAGCAGTACTTC CASSFPGQGVGEQYF
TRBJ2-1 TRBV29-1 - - TGCAGCGTTGGCCTAGGTACCAATGAGCAGTTCTTC CSVGLGTNEQFF
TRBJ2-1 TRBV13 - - TGTGCCAGCAGCTTGGATAATGAGCAGTTCTTC CASSLDNEQFF
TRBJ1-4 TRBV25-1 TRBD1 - TGTGCCAGCAGGCCCAGGGGGGGGTATGAAAAACTGTTTTTT CASRPRGGYEKLFF
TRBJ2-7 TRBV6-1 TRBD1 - TGTGCCATCAGTGACATACCCGGGACAGCAGTCTCCTACGAGCAGTACTTC CAISDIPGTAVSYEQYF
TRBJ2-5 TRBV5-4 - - TGTGCCAGCAGCCCCGCGGCTCAAGAGACCCAGTACTTC CASSPAAQETQYF
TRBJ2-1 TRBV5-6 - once TGTGCCAGCAGCTTTCTCCGGGACAAGCAGTTCTTC CASSFLRDKQFF
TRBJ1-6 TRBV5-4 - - TGTGCCAGCAGCTTGGGTTCAGCCGGTTCCTATAATTCACCCCTCCACTTT CASSLGSAGSYNSPLHF
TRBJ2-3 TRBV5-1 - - TGCGCCAGCAGTATGAGGACGTTTAGCACAGATACGCAGTATTTT CASSMRTFSTDTQYF
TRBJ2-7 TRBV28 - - TGTGCCAGCAGCCCAGGGTATGGGGGTTCCTACGAGCAGTACTTC CASSPGYGGSYEQYF
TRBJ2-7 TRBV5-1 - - TGCGCCAGCGCCTCGGGCTACGAGCAGTACTTC CASASGYEQYF
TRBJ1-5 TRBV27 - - TGTGCCAGCAGCTTACAGGGTCTAGGGAATCAGCCCCAGCATTTT CASSLQGLGNQPQHF
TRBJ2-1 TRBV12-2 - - TGTGCAAGTCGCCAAGGACCGGTCTCCTACAATGAGCAGTTCTTC CASRQGPVSYNEQFF
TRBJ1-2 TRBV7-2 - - TGTGCCAGCAGCGTACGGACGACCGGCTACACCTTC CASSVRTTGYTF
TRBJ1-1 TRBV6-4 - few TGTGCCAGCAGTGAATGGGGGAAACACACTGAAGCTTTCTTT CASSEWGKHTEAFF
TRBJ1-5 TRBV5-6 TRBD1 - TGTGCCAGCAGCAAATGGACAGGGGGGAATCAGCCCCAGCATTTT CASSKWTGGNQPQHF
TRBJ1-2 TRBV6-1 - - TGTGCCAGCAATTTACTGCATGGCTATGGCTACACCTTC CASNLLHGYGYTF
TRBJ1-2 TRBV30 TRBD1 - TGTGCCTGGAGTCTAGGTCGGGACAGGGGGCTGGACTATGGCTACACCTTC CAWSLGRDRGLDYGYTF
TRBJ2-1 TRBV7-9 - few TGTGCCAGCAGCTTAGGAGGGGGGTACCGTGGCAATGAGCAGTTCTTC CASSLGGGYRGNEQFF
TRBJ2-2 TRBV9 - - TGTGCCAGCAGCCCCGGGGGCCACACCGGGGAGCTGTTTTTT CASSPGGHTGELFF
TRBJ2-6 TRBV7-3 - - TGTGCCAGCAGCAAGACCCGCGACTCTGGGGCCAACGTCCTGACTTTC CASSKTRDSGANVLTF
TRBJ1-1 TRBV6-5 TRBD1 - TGTGCCAGCAGTCGACAGGGGGCTGTAGCTTTCTTT CASSRQGAVAFF
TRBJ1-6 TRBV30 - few TGTGCCTGGAGCGACAGAAATTCACCCCTCCACTTT CAWSDRNSPLHF
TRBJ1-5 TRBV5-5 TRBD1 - TGTGCCAGCACCAAACAGGGGGCGTCGAATCAGCCCCAGCATTTT CASTKQGASNQPQHF
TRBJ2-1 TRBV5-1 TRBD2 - TGCGCCAGCAGCTTCGCATTTCTAGCGGGGGGGCGAAGCTCCTACAATGAGCAGTTCTTC CASSFAFLAGGRSSYNEQFF
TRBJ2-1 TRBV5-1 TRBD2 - TGCGCCAGCAGCTTGGACGGGGGGGCTGGCAATGAGCAGTTCTTC CASSLDGGAGNEQFF